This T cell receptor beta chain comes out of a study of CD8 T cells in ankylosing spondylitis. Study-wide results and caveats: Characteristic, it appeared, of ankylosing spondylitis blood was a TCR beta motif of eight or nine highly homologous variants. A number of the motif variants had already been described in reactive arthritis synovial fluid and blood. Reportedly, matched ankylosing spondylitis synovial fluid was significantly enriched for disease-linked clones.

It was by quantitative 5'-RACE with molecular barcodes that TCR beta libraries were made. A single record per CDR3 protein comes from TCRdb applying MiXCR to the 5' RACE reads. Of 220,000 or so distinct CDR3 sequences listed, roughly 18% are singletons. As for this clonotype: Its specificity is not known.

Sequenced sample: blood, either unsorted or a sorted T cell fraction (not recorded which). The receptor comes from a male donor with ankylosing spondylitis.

The chain's CDR3 is CASSLFTAARETQYF. The DNA of the CDR3 is TGTGCCAGCAGCTTATTTACGGCGGCGAGGGAGACCCAGTACTTC. The chain employs TRBV7-9 and TRBJ2-5; D remains ambiguous. V dropped 2 bases and J dropped 5 bases, with 15 bases sitting between them. The CDR3 consists of 15 residues. Looked up from germline, CDR1 is SEHNR and CDR2 is FQNEAQ (reference sequence).